This T cell receptor (beta chain) comes out of a study of cytomegalovirus exposure and HLA in healthy donors. The germline CDR1 and CDR2 sequences are LNHDA and SQIVND (reference sequence). The CDR3 length is 13 residues. V shed 7 bases, J shed 8 bases, and the junction held 5 bases outside the gene matches. PCR employed 60 Vbeta and 13 Jbeta primers. Assay: immunoSEQ multiplex PCR; the TCRdb copy retains only in-frame clones and omits some. This sample contains 150,000 or so clones. Study observations and caveats: Immune exposure data for these donors was limited to CMV serostatus.

As for this clone: Its target is not known.

The chain couples TRBV19 to TRBJ1-2, with TRBD1 identical over 12 bases. Material for sequencing was PBMCs. The TCR sequence derives from a woman aged 45-59 years in good health and CMV-seronegative. Here the CDR3 DNA reads TGTGCCAGTACTAGGGGACAGGGGGCCGGCTACACCTTC. Its protein is CASTRGQGAGYTF.